This T cell receptor (beta chain) was captured in a study of blood T cell repertoires in COVID-19. Looking at the study overall: Specimens from acute and convalescent COVID-19 originated in the United States, Italy and Spain. Sources were T cells, B-cell-depleted T cells, or PBMCs; the material itself was cDNA or gDNA.

The ends were cut back, 4 bases at V and 8 bases at J, with 5 bases in the middle. The germline V gene has CDR1 SEHNR and CDR2 FQNEAQ (reference sequence). The CDR3 totals 11 residues. In the authors' methods: Amplifying reference gene primers gave estimates of nucleated cell counts. Libraries were prepared by immunoSEQ multiplex PCR; TCRdb keeps only in-frame clonotypes and omits some of them. The DNA gave D and trimming, while V, J and clone size come from that table. The sample holds 180,000 or so clones, about 83% seen once. The specimen sequenced was peripheral blood. This TCR came from a man between 40 and 49 years old who had recovered from COVID-19. This chain joins TRBV7-9 and TRBJ2-2; no firm D call. The CDR3 DNA sequence: TGTGCCAGCAGCTCTGTGGGGGAGCTGTTTTTT. Its translation is CASSSVGELFF.